A single sample is the source of the 5 T cell receptor beta chains below, sequenced in a study of T cells expressing NK-cell markers (dated by TCRdb to the early 2020s). Libraries were made using 5' RACE. The sequencer was an Illumina HiSeq 2000. TCRdb reprocessed the reads, and each CDR3 protein sequence is entered once, without DNA. The sample's table covers about 460,000 distinct CDR3 sequences. More than 1.4% of the sample is taken by the ten largest. The source material was blood T cells: a sorted CD56 or NKG2C T cell subset, CD4+ or CD8+ T cells, or bulk PBMC T cells (not recorded which). Receptor source: a woman aged 45-65 years in good health. Donor details come from another sample of the same person, matched by shared clones.

The chain carries TRBV7-2 and TRBJ2-5; the D gene TCRdb calls, TRBD2, cannot be checked with no DNA. CDR3 length: 16 residues. Per the germline V gene, CDR1 is SGHTA and CDR2 is FQGNSA. The chain's CDR3 is CASSLVGSGIGETQYF.

This CDR3 is CASSVAARSAEAFF. This rearrangement joins TRBV9 to TRBJ1-1; TCRdb designates TRBD1, a call that cannot be tested without DNA. This CDR3 spans 14 amino acids. In germline, CDR1 is SGDLS, CDR2 YYNGEE. The full variable domain, completed using reference TRBV9 and TRBJ1-1, is DSGVTQTPKHLITATGQRVTLRCSPRSGDLSVYWYQQSLDQGLQFLIQYYNGEERAKGNILERFSAQQFPDLHSELNLSSLELGDSALYFCASSVAARSAEAFFGQGTRLTVV.

The rearrangement joins TRBV19 to TRBJ2-4; the D call from TCRdb, TRBD1, cannot be confirmed without DNA. The CDR3 consists of 16 residues. Germline V gives CDR1 LNHDA, CDR2 SQIVND (reference sequence). This CDR3 is CASSNGHILAKNIQYF.

The V gene is TRBV12-3 or TRBV12-4, the J gene TRBJ2-3; the D call from TCRdb, TRBD1, cannot be confirmed without DNA. This CDR3 has 14 amino acids. This CDR3 is CASSPQGRADTQYF.

The CDR3 is CASSPLGTGVIHEQYF. This chain links TRBV5-1 with TRBJ2-7; TCRdb's D call of TRBD1 is untestable without DNA. From germline, CDR1 is SGHRS and CDR2 YFSETQ. This CDR3 spans 16 amino acids.